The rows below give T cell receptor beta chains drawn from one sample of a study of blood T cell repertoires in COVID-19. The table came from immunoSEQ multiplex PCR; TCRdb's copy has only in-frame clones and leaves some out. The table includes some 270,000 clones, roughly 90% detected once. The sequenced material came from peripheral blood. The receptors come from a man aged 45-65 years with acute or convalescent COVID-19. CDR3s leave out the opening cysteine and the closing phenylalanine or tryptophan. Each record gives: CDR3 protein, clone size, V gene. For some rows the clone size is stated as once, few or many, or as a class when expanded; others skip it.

CDR3 protein: ASSQDEWGGRTEAF; clone size: .; V gene: TRBV4-1
CDR3 protein: ASSLNALGTGELF; clone size: .; V gene: TRBV27
CDR3 protein: ASSFWAGKVYNEQF; clone size: .; V gene: TRBV5-8
CDR3 protein: ASPHGTRPGDRGLHEQF; clone size: once; V gene: TRBV21-1
CDR3 protein: ASSPRLIGGQIDTQY; clone size: .; V gene: TRBV7-8
CDR3 protein: AGSFGDYGYT; clone size: .; V gene: TRBV6-2/TRBV6-3
CDR3 protein: ASSLELAGGQDTQY; clone size: .; V gene: TRBV5-1
CDR3 protein: ASRPPGGTEAF; clone size: .; V gene: TRBV12-3/TRBV12-4
CDR3 protein: SARDSGANVLT; clone size: .; V gene: TRBV29-1
CDR3 protein: AWSWVGDRGSEQY; clone size: .; V gene: TRBV30
CDR3 protein: ASSDDRGPGNTIY; clone size: once; V gene: TRBV18
CDR3 protein: ASSTRGYGYT; clone size: .; V gene: TRBV5-4
CDR3 protein: ASSGGTSAATDTQY; clone size: .; V gene: TRBV9
CDR3 protein: ASSRLAGASYNEQF; clone size: .; V gene: TRBV5-1
CDR3 protein: ASSQNPTGGNTIY; clone size: .; V gene: TRBV4-1
CDR3 protein: ASGDIYTGELF; clone size: once; V gene: TRBV30
CDR3 protein: ARDVVNTEAF; clone size: once; V gene: TRBV30
CDR3 protein: ASTQTWSSYNSPLH; clone size: few; V gene: TRBV19
CDR3 protein: ASSLAGGGGDTQY; clone size: .; V gene: TRBV2
CDR3 protein: ASSQGQSSYEQY; clone size: .; V gene: TRBV3-1/TRBV3-2
CDR3 protein: ASTGQRATYEQY; clone size: .; V gene: TRBV2
CDR3 protein: ASSPQGARFMNTEAF; clone size: .; V gene: TRBV2
CDR3 protein: ASSRTSGASEQF; clone size: .; V gene: TRBV10-1